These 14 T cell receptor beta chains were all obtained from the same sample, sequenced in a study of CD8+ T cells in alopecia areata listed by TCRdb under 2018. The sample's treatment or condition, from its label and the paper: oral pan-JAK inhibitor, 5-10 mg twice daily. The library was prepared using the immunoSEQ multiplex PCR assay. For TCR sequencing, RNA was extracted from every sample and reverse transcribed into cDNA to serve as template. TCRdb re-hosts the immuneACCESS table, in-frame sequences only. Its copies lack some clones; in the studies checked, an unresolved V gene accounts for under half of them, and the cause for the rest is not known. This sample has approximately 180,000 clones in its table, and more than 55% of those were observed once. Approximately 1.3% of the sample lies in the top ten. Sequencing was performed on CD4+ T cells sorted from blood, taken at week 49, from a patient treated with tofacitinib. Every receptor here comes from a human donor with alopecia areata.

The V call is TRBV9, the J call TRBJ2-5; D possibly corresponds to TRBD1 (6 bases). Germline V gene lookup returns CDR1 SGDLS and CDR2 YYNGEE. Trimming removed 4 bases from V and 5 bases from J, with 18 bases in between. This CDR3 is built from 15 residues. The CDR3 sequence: CASSTRTGTGETQYF. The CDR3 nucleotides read TGTGCCAGCAGCACCCGAACAGGGACCGGGGAGACCCAGTACTTC.

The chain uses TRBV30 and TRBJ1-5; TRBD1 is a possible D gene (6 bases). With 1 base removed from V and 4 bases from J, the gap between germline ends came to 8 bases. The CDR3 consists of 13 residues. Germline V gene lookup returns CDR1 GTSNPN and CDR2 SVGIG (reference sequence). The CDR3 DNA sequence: TGTGCCTGGAGTGGGACAGCGAATCAGCCCCAGCATTTT. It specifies CAWSGTANQPQHF.

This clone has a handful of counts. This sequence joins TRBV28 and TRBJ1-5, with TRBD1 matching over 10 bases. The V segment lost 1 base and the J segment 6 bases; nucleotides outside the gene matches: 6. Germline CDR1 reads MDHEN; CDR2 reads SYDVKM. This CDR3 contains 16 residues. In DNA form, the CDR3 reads TGTGCCAGCAGTTTATTGCTCCGGGACAGGGGTCAGCCCCAGCATTTT. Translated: CASSLLLRDRGQPQHF.

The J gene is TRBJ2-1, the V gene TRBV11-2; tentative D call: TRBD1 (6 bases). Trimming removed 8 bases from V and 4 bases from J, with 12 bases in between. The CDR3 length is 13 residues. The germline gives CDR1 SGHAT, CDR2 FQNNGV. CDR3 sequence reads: CASSVDSYNEQFF. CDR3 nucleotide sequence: TGTGCCAGCTCCGTGGACAGTTACAATGAGCAGTTCTTC.

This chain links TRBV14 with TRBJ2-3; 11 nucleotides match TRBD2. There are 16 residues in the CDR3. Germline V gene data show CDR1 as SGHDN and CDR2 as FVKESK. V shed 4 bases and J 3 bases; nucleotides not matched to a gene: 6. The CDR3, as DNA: TGTGCCAGCAGCCCCCTGGGACTAGCGGTGACAGATACGCAGTATTTT. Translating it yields CASSPLGLAVTDTQYF. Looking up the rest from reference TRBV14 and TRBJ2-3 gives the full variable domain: EAGVTQFPSHSVIEKGQTVTLRCDPISGHDNLYWYRRVMGKEIKFLLHFVKESKQDESGMPNNRFLAERTGGTYSTLKVQPAELEDSGVYFCASSPLGLAVTDTQYFGPGTRLTVL.

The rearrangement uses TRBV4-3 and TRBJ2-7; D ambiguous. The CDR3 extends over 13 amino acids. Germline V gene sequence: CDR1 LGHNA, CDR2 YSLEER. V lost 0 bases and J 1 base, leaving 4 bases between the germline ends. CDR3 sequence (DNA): TGCGCCAGCAGCCAAGAACTTTCCTACGAGCAGTACTTC. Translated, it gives CASSQELSYEQYF.

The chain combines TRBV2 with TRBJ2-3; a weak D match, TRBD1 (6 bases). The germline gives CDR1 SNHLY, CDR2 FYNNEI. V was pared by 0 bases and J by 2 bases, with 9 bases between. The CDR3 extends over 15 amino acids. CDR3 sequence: CASSEAGTTTDTQYF. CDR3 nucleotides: TGTGCCAGCAGTGAAGCGGGGACAACCACAGATACGCAGTATTTT.

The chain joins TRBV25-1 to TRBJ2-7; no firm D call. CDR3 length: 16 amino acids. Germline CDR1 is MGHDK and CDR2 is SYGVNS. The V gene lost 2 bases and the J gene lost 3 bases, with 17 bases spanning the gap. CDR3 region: CASSETQLSTNYEQYF. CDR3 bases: TGTGCCAGCAGTGAAACCCAGCTCTCAACAAACTACGAGCAGTACTTC.

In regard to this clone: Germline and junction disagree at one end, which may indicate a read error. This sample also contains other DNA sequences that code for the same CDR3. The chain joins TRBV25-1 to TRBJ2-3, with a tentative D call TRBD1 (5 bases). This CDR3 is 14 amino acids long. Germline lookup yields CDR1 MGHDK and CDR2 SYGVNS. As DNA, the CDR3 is TGTGCTAGCAGTGAAGGGGCCCTCGGAGATACGCAGTATTTT. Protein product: CASSEGALGDTQYF.

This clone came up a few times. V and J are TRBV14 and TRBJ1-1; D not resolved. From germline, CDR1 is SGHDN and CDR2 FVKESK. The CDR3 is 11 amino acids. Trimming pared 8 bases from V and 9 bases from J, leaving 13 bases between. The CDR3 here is CASSSGPQAFF. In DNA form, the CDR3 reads TGTGCCAGCTCATCCGGGCCCCAAGCTTTCTTT.

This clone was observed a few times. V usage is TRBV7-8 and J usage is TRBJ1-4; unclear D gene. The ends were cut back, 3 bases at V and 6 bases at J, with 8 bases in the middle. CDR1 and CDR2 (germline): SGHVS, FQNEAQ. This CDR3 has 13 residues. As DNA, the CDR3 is TGTGCCAGCAGCTTCCGGGGAGATGAAAAACTGTTTTTT. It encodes CASSFRGDEKLFF.

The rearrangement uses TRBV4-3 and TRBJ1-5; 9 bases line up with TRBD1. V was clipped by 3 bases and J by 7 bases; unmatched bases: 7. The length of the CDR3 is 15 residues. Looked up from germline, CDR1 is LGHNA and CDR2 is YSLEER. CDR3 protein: CASSQWTGAGQPQHF. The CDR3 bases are TGCGCCAGCAGCCAGTGGACAGGGGCGGGCCAGCCCCAGCATTTT.

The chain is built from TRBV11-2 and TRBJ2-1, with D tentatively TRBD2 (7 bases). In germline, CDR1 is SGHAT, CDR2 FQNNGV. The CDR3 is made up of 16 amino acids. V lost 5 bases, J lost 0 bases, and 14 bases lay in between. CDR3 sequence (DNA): TGTGCCAGCAGCCCACTCGGGGGGCCCTCCTACAATGAGCAGTTCTTC. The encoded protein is CASSPLGGPSYNEQFF.

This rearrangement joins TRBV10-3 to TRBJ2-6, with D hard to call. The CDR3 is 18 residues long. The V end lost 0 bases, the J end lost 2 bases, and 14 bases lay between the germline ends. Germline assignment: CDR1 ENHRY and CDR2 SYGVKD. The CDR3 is CAISESVVSGPGANVLTF. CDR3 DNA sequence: TGTGCCATCAGTGAGTCTGTAGTTTCCGGCCCTGGGGCCAACGTCCTGACTTTC.